Listed here are 13 T cell receptor beta chains from one sample, sequenced in a study of metastatic and nonmetastatic thyroid tumors. Nobody among the patients had been given any treatment before thyroid surgery. TCRdb reprocessed the PCR reads via MiXCR. Found here are 13,000 to 15,000 clones, approximately 32% of them singletons; the top ten hold around 3.6%. Sequenced input: blood. These TCRs come from a female donor with papillary thyroid cancer or a benign thyroid nodule (not recorded which). Some clones in this sample may be carry-over from other donors' samples.

The CDR3 sequence: CASSQKGGSLSYEQYF. CDR3 nucleotides: TGCGCCAGCAGCCAGAAGGGGGGGAGCCTCTCCTACGAGCAGTACTTC. The J gene is TRBJ2-7, the V gene TRBV5-1; TRBD2 might be the D (7 bases). The CDR3 extends over 16 amino acids. Germline V gene lookup returns CDR1 SGHRS and CDR2 YFSETQ. V lost 4 bases and J lost 0, with 17 bases in between.

This clone was found a few times. The chain carries TRBV27 and TRBJ2-3, with TRBD2 identical over 11 bases. Germline V gene data show CDR1 as MNHEY and CDR2 as SMNVEV (reference sequence). The CDR3 spans 16 residues. V was clipped by 5 bases and J by 2 bases; unmatched bases: 6. The CDR3 here is CASSPGLAGYTDTQYF. For the CDR3, the DNA is TGTGCCAGCAGTCCAGGACTAGCGGGTTACACAGATACGCAGTATTTT.

This clone occurred many times. The chain is built from TRBV7-9 and TRBJ2-3; 9 bases are shared with TRBD2. Losses at the gene ends were 2 bases for V and 6 bases for J; bases not matched to a gene: 6. Germline CDR1 and CDR2: SEHNR and FQNEAQ (reference sequence). The CDR3 runs 15 residues. The CDR3 nucleotides are TGTGCCAGCAGCTTACCAGCGGGAGGTTTGGATACGCAGTATTTT. Translating gives CASSLPAGGLDTQYF.

This clone was counted many times. The chain's CDR3 is CASSAQSEGQYF. CDR3 DNA: TGTGCCAGCAGCGCCCAGTCGGAGGGCCAGTACTTC. The chain has TRBV11-3 and TRBJ2-5; D possibly corresponds to TRBD2 (6 bases). Germline-derived CDR1 and CDR2 are SGHNT and YENEEA. The V gene lost 5 bases and the J gene lost 10 bases, with 14 bases spanning the gap. The CDR3 is 12 amino acids.

This clone was counted at least ten times. Just one base apart from a much larger clone, this may be a read error. The rearrangement links TRBV12-3 or TRBV12-4 to TRBJ1-3; a possible D gene is TRBD1 (6 bases). The CDR3 sequence is 17 residues long. CDR3 amino acids: CASSLAWVQGSENTIYF. In DNA form, the CDR3 reads TGTGCCAGCAGTTTAGCGTGGGTACAGGGCTCTGAAAACACCATATATTTT.

By share, this clone ranks as medium-sized (0.01 to 0.1%). This chain joins TRBV7-2 and TRBJ2-7; D possibly uses TRBD1 or TRBD2 (6 bases each). V lost 1 base, J lost 2 bases, and 18 bases lay in between. Germline values: CDR1 SGHTA, CDR2 FQGNSA. The CDR3 extends over 17 amino acids. The CDR3 loop reads CASSLGFRGPITYEQYF. CDR3 nucleotide sequence: TGTGCCAGCAGCTTAGGGTTCCGGGGGCCGATCACCTACGAGCAGTACTTC.

This chain joins TRBV3-1 and TRBJ2-5; D gene uncertain. The CDR3 is 16 amino acids. CDR1 is LGHDT, CDR2 YNNKEL, per germline (reference sequence). The germline V and J ends were trimmed by 0 bases and 1 base, with 12 bases remaining between them. This CDR3 reads CASSQDLQELQETQYF. Written as DNA, the CDR3 is TGTGCCAGCAGCCAAGACCTTCAGGAACTCCAAGAGACCCAGTACTTC.

By proportion, this clone is medium-sized. The rearrangement links TRBV7-2 to TRBJ2-3; D gene unclear. The CDR3 is 15 residues long. Trimming pared 1 base from V and 0 bases from J, leaving 8 bases between. Per germline, CDR1 SGHTA and CDR2 FQGNSA. The CDR3 spells CASSLVSLSTDTQYF. The DNA for the CDR3 is TGTGCCAGCAGCTTAGTTAGCCTTAGCACAGATACGCAGTATTTT.

By frequency in the sample, this clone is medium-sized. The chain recombines TRBV28 with TRBJ2-3, with 13 bases lining up with TRBD2. Germline V lookup: CDR1 MDHEN, CDR2 SYDVKM. V trimming: 5 bases; J trimming: 4 bases; junction bases outside the gene matches: 9. The CDR3 loop spans 17 amino acids. The CDR3 DNA reads as TGTGCCAGCAGTCAAAGTGGGACTAGCGGGAAAGCAGATACGCAGTATTTT. Translating it yields CASSQSGTSGKADTQYF.

The chain couples TRBV6-2 or TRBV6-3 to TRBJ1-1; D uncertain. Between the trimmed V and J ends, which lost 7 bases and 6 bases, there was a span of 18 bases. Germline loops: CDR1 MNHEY, CDR2 SVGEGT. CDR3 length equals 14 residues. The CDR3: CASMLDASSAEAFF. The CDR3 DNA sequence: TGTGCCAGCATGCTGGACGCGTCGTCCGCTGAAGCTTTCTTT.

The sample holds one count of this clone. Germline is not matched at one junction end, which may reflect a read error. The chain recombines TRBV7-2 with TRBJ2-1; 10 nucleotides align to TRBD2. Germline V gene sequence: CDR1 SGHTA, CDR2 FQGNSA. This CDR3 contains 15 residues. The CDR3 is CASSLSGRAYNEQFF. Here the CDR3 DNA reads TGTGCCAGCAGCTTAAGCGGGAGGGCCTATAATGAGCAGTTCTTC.

The chain links TRBV11-2 to TRBJ2-7, with TRBD2 identical over 8 bases. The CDR3 consists of 14 residues. V lost 5 bases, J lost 2 bases, and 5 bases stayed unmatched. Germline V CDR1 and CDR2: SGHAT, FQNNGV. The CDR3 here is CASSKEGLAYEQYF. In DNA, the CDR3 is TGTGCCAGCAGCAAAGAGGGACTAGCCTACGAGCAGTACTTC. The complete variable domain, with remaining parts taken from reference TRBV11-2 and TRBJ2-7, reads EAGVAQSPRYKIIEKRQSVAFWCNPISGHATLYWYQQILGQGPKLLIQFQNNGVVDDSQLPKDRFSAERLKGVDSTLKIQPAKLEDSAVYLCASSKEGLAYEQYFGPGTRLTVT.

The chain links TRBV11-2 to TRBJ1-1; 7 bases fit TRBD1. The trim removed 7 bases at V and 3 bases at J, leaving 14 bases unmatched. Germline V gene sequence: CDR1 SGHAT, CDR2 FQNNGV. The CDR3 loop spans 16 amino acids. The CDR3 here is CASIPRGTWAYTEAFF. Here the CDR3 DNA reads TGTGCCAGCATCCCCAGGGGGACATGGGCCTACACTGAAGCTTTCTTT.